A single sample is the source of the 13 T cell receptor beta chains below, sequenced in a study of T cell repertoires in cytomegalovirus infection (dated by TCRdb to the late 2010s). The instrument given in TCRdb is Illumina HiSeq 1500. The public sequencing data were trimmed at Q25 with fastp and processed into clonotypes with MiXCR by TCRdb, which kept only in-frame beta chains. When rows share a CDR3 protein, they turn into one entry using the most common DNA and genes. For this sample the table gives around 450,000 distinct CDR3 sequences, of which about 33% were detected only once. Clones ranked in the top ten supply roughly 13% of the sample. The sequencing sample was made of PBMCs. These receptors all stem from a human donor in good health (CMV status not recorded). Some clones in this sample may be carry-over from other donors' samples.

The V call is TRBV5-1, the J call TRBJ2-7, with a tentative D call TRBD1 (6 bases). The CDR3 consists of 14 residues. Germline CDR1 is SGHRS and CDR2 is YFSETQ. V lost 9 bases and J lost 5, with 21 bases in between. The DNA of the CDR3 is TGCGCCACCTCCCCCACAGGGAAAGGAAACGAGCAGTACTTC. Residues: CATSPTGKGNEQYF.

This clonotype has more than one count but fewer than ten. The chain combines TRBV6-2 or TRBV6-3 with TRBJ2-7; maybe TRBD2 (7 bases). Germline V CDR1 and CDR2: MNHEY, SVGEGT. The V end was cut by 8 bases, the J end by 1 base, with 12 bases between. This CDR3 has 13 residues. CDR3 region: CASAGGASYEQYF. The CDR3 DNA reads TGTGCCAGCGCTGGGGGGGCTTCCTACGAGCAGTACTTC.

In this sample, this clonotype turned up a few times. J is TRBJ1-1 and V is TRBV5-1; D not resolved. The CDR3 runs to 14 residues. With 1 base removed from V and 5 bases from J, the gap between germline ends came to 12 bases. CDR1 and CDR2 (germline): SGHRS, YFSETQ. Here the CDR3 DNA reads TGCGCCAGCAGCTTGACCACACTGGGAACTGAAGCTTTCTTT. Protein product: CASSLTTLGTEAFF. The variable domain in full, completed from reference TRBV5-1 and TRBJ1-1, reads KAGVTQTPRYLIKTRGQQVTLSCSPISGHRSVSWYQQTPGQGLQFLFEYFSETQRNKGNFPGRFSGRQFSNSRSEMNVSTLELGDSALYLCASSLTTLGTEAFFGQGTRLTVV.

This rearrangement joins TRBV20-1 to TRBJ1-5, with D possibly TRBD1 on 5 matching bases. CDR3 length: 15 residues. Trimming left V 2 bases short and J 2 bases short, with 13 bases between. Germline V gene lookup returns CDR1 DFQATT and CDR2 SNEGSKA (reference sequence). CDR3 nucleotide sequence: TGCAGTGCTAGACTTCGAGGGGACCGCAATCAGCCCCAGCATTTT. Translation: CSARLRGDRNQPQHF.

This clonotype appeared a few times. V is TRBV12-3 or TRBV12-4 and J is TRBJ2-3; D gene unclear. The CDR3 length is 13 residues. V was shortened by 6 bases and J by 2 bases, with 9 bases between the two germline ends. CDR3 protein: CASRGRPTDTQYF. The CDR3 region has the DNA TGTGCCAGCAGGGGAAGACCCACAGATACGCAGTATTTT.

Note on this clonotype: The CDR3 end shows no conserved phenylalanine or tryptophan, and so a read error is likely. The V gene is TRBV29-1, the J gene TRBJ2-1, with 8 bases fitting TRBD1. From germline, CDR1 is SQVTM and CDR2 ANQGSEA. The trim removed 5 bases at V and 6 bases at J, leaving 9 bases unmatched. This CDR3 region has 14 residues. CDR3 in DNA: TGCAGCGTTTCCGACAGGGGCTTTAGCAATGAGCAGTTCTTA. It codes for CSVSDRGFSNEQFL.

This chain connects TRBV29-1 to TRBJ2-1; 10 nucleotides match TRBD2. Germline trimming cut 4 bases from V and 5 bases from J; bases unmatched to any gene: 5. CDR3 size: 14 residues. The germline V gene has CDR1 SQVTM and CDR2 ANQGSEA. CDR3 loop: CSVVITSGDNEQFF. The CDR3 nucleotides are TGCAGCGTTGTGATTACTAGCGGGGACAATGAGCAGTTCTTC.

Concerning this clonotype itself: A clone one base away is much larger, so this may be a read error. The chain uses TRBV24-1 and TRBJ2-2; the match to TRBD1 covers 9 bases. The CDR3 has 18 amino acids. The germline V gene encodes CDR1 KGHDR and CDR2 SFDVKD. With V trimmed by 4 bases and J by 5 bases, 13 bases remained unmatched. The CDR3 here is CATSDLGPRTGDTGELFF. As DNA, the CDR3 is TGTGCCACCAGTGACTTGGGGCCCCGGACAGGGGATACCGGGGAGCTGTTTTTT.

On this clonotype: A read error is likely, as this CDR3 ends without the conserved phenylalanine or tryptophan. It is unclear where the CDR3 begins or ends on the DNA, so no DNA is shown, and the CDR3 is as TCRdb lists it. V and J are TRBV7-2 and TRBJ1-5. The CDR3 is 12 amino acids long, termini counted. CDR1 is SGHTA, CDR2 FQGNSA, per germline. This CDR3 is CASSLVNQPHHC.

The chain employs TRBV24-1 and TRBJ2-5, with 7 bases aligning to TRBD1. V shed 10 bases, J shed 5 bases, and the junction held 9 bases outside the gene matches. Germline lookup yields CDR1 KGHDR and CDR2 SFDVKD. This CDR3 spans 13 amino acids. CDR3 nucleotides: TGTGCCACTGGGACAGCCTTAGGGGAGACCCAGTACTTC. This encodes CATGTALGETQYF.

V gene TRBV4-3 combines with J gene TRBJ1-6; D unclear. Germline V lookup: CDR1 LGHNA, CDR2 YSLEER. Trimming left V 0 bases short and J 6 bases short, with 9 bases between. This CDR3 is built from 15 residues. The CDR3 bases are TGCGCCAGCAGCCAAGAGGGAAGCGCTAATTCACCCCTCCACTTT. Protein: CASSQEGSANSPLHF.

Here the CDR3 reads CASSGLAQETQYF. DNA for the CDR3: TGTGCCAGTTCAGGACTAGCACAAGAGACCCAGTACTTC. The chain joins TRBV19 to TRBJ2-5; TRBD2 matches at 8 bases. Germline CDR1 LNHDA, CDR2 SQIVND (reference sequence). The CDR3 is made up of 13 amino acids. The junction had 4 bases not matched to a gene; V was cut back by 8 bases and J by 2 bases.

A word on this clonotype: A read error may produce the germline difference seen at one junction end. This chain uses TRBV7-8 with TRBJ2-1; the D is unclear. Germline V lookup: CDR1 SGHVS, CDR2 FQNEAQ. The CDR3 length is 16 residues. In DNA, the CDR3 is TGTGCCAGCATCACCTTGGAGTTAAGCTCCTACAATGAGCAGTTATTC. This codes for CASITLELSSYNEQLF.